Below are 5 T cell receptor beta chains sequenced from a single sample in a study of regulatory T cells in long-lasting Graves disease. Construction of TCR beta libraries relied on iRepertoire HTBI primers and on Arm-PCR targeting CDR3 regions. TCRdb independently ran MiXCR on the multiplex PCR reads; one entry per CDR3 protein. The table lists approximately 470,000 distinct CDR3 sequences, about a fifth of them singletons. Sample time point: persistent/refractory GD, antithyroid drugs over 5 years with positive TRAb. RNA isolated from PBMCs was used to make the TCR library. The sample here was peripheral blood mononuclear cells (PBMCs), taken when the disease was refractory, from a patient treated with antithyroid drugs. Receptor source: a female donor with Graves disease.

The sample holds a few counts of this clonotype. The rearrangement joins TRBV27 to TRBJ2-7, with 12 nucleotides matching TRBD2. The CDR3 has 16 amino acids. V gave up 2 bases and J gave up 4 bases; unmatched junction bases: 6. Germline values: CDR1 MNHEY, CDR2 SMNVEV (reference sequence). The CDR3 nucleotides read TGTGCCAGCAGTTTAGCCGGACTAGCGGGACCATACGAGCAGTACTTC. Translation: CASSLAGLAGPYEQYF.

The V gene is TRBV18, the J gene TRBJ2-4; TRBD1 matches 10 bases. This CDR3 region has 17 residues. CDR1 is KGHSH and CDR2 is LQKENI in the germline V gene. Germline trimming cut 1 base from V and 0 bases from J; bases unmatched to any gene: 3. The CDR3 protein is CASSPRWDRGAKNIQYF. CDR3 nucleotides: TGTGCCAGCTCACCACGTTGGGACAGGGGAGCCAAAAACATTCAGTACTTC.

The chain has TRBV27 and TRBJ2-1; 7 bases are shared with TRBD2. The germline gives CDR1 MNHEY, CDR2 SMNVEV (reference sequence). V lost 2 bases to trimming and J lost 5 bases; unmatched junction nucleotides: 12. CDR3 length equals 17 residues. The CDR3 region is CASSLVDVAGANNEQFF. Here the CDR3 DNA reads TGTGCCAGCAGTTTAGTAGACGTCGCGGGAGCGAACAATGAGCAGTTCTTC.

This clonotype was observed many times. J is TRBJ1-5 and V is TRBV27, with a possible D match to TRBD1 (5 bases). From germline, CDR1 is MNHEY and CDR2 SMNVEV (reference sequence). V lost 6 bases to trimming and J lost 3 bases, with 12 bases between them. This CDR3 is 14 amino acids long. The CDR3 region is CASSLGGYNQPQHF. As DNA, the CDR3 is TGTGCCAGCAGCCTGGGGGGATACAATCAGCCCCAGCATTTT.

The chain has TRBV7-9 and TRBJ2-7, with 13 bases aligning to TRBD2. V gave up 3 bases and J gave up 2 bases; unmatched junction bases: 13. The CDR3 has 19 amino acids. Germline V gene data show CDR1 as SEHNR and CDR2 as FQNEAQ (reference sequence). The CDR3 DNA reads TGTGCCAGCAGCTTTTTTATGGGGTGGACTAGCGGGAGAACCTACGAGCAGTACTTC. Encoded protein: CASSFFMGWTSGRTYEQYF.